A selection of T cell receptor beta chains follows, all from one sample in a study of cytomegalovirus exposure and HLA in healthy donors. Profiled with immunoSEQ multiplex PCR; TCRdb holds only in-frame clones, not every one. Of 250,000 or so clones in the sample, approximately 91% were seen once. Sample: PBMCs. The receptor source for this set is a girl aged 2-10 years in good health and CMV-seronegative. CDR3s include the opening cysteine and the closing phenylalanine or tryptophan. A D gene is named only where the DNA matches it firmly. Clone size is shown for a subset of rows, as once, few, many or a class of expanded clone.

clone_size | j_call | v_call | d_call | cdr3_nt | cdr3_aa
NA | TRBJ2-3 | TRBV7-2 | TRBD2 | TGTGCCAGCAGCTTAGGTGCCGGGACTAGCGGGAGAGATACGCAGTATTTT | CASSLGAGTSGRDTQYF
NA | TRBJ2-1 | TRBV21-1 | NA | TGTGCCAGCAGCAAAGCGCCAGGAGCCGAAAGGCGGGCTGAGCAGTTCTTC | CASSKAPGAERRAEQFF
NA | TRBJ2-5 | TRBV11-2 | NA | TGTGCCAGCAGCCCCCAAAAAGAGGAGACCCAGTACTTC | CASSPQKEETQYF
once | TRBJ2-2 | TRBV13 | NA | TGTGCCAGCAGCTTAGGGGCTGGTAACACCGGGGAGCTGTTTTTT | CASSLGAGNTGELFF
once | TRBJ1-1 | TRBV2 | NA | TGTGCCAGCAGCGACAGTGAAGCTTTCTTT | CASSDSEAFF
NA | TRBJ1-4 | TRBV4-2 | NA | TGTGCCAGCGAACAGGGAACTAATGAAAAACTGTTTTTT | CASEQGTNEKLFF
NA | TRBJ2-7 | TRBV7-2 | TRBD2 | TGTGCCAGCAGACCGGCGGGGGGGAGGGAGCAGTACTTC | CASRPAGGREQYF
NA | TRBJ1-1 | TRBV5-1 | TRBD1 | TGCGCCAGCAGCTTGACAGGGGGCACGGGAACTGAAGCTTTCTTT | CASSLTGGTGTEAFF
once | TRBJ2-7 | TRBV5-1 | TRBD2 | TGCGCCAGCAGCTTAGAGCCCAGGCCGGGACGAGCGGGGTACGAGCAGTACTTC | CASSLEPRPGRAGYEQYF
NA | TRBJ2-1 | TRBV5-6 | NA | TGTGCCAGCAGCTTGGGCAGGGGTTCGGGTGAGCAGTTCTTC | CASSLGRGSGEQFF
NA | TRBJ2-7 | TRBV6-6 | NA | TGTGCCAGTTCGGGGACTTCCTACGAGCAGTACTTC | CASSGTSYEQYF
NA | TRBJ2-7 | TRBV9 | TRBD1 | TGTGCCAGCAGCCCCAGGACAGGGAGCTCCTACGAGCAGTACTTC | CASSPRTGSSYEQYF
NA | TRBJ2-1 | TRBV19 | NA | TGTGCCAGTAGTATAGGTCGGGGCAATGAGCAGTTCTTC | CASSIGRGNEQFF
NA | TRBJ1-1 | TRBV28 | NA | TGTGCCAGCAGTTTATTAGGAGAGTCCAACACTGAAGCTTTCTTT | CASSLLGESNTEAFF
NA | TRBJ1-1 | TRBV18 | TRBD1 | TGTGCCAGCTCACTCGGACAGGCTGCAGGGACTGAAGCTTTCTTT | CASSLGQAAGTEAFF
NA | TRBJ2-5 | TRBV7-8 | NA | TGTGCCAGCAGCCCAACTTCGGTCAGGGAGGGGGAAGAGACCCAGTACTTC | CASSPTSVREGEETQYF
NA | TRBJ2-1 | TRBV19 | NA | TGTGCCAGTAGTCCCTCTTGGGGGGTTGAGCAGTTCTTC | CASSPSWGVEQFF
once | TRBJ1-3 | TRBV11-2 | NA | TGTGCCAGCAGCCGGGAGGGAAACACCATATATTTT | CASSREGNTIYF
NA | TRBJ1-2 | TRBV7-2 | NA | TGTGCCAGCAGCTTAGCGCCCGGGGTAGGCGGCTACACCTTC | CASSLAPGVGGYTF
few | TRBJ2-7 | TRBV6-5 | NA | TGTGCCAGCAGTTACTCTGGGGGCCCCTACGAGCAGTACTTC | CASSYSGGPYEQYF
NA | TRBJ2-1 | TRBV7-7 | TRBD2 | TGTGCCAGCAGCTCGGGACTAGCGGGAGACAATGAGCAGTTCTTC | CASSSGLAGDNEQFF
NA | TRBJ2-7 | TRBV9 | NA | TGTGCCAGCAGCGTAGGTTTGACAACAGAGCAGTACTTC | CASSVGLTTEQYF
NA | TRBJ2-1 | TRBV4-1 | NA | TGCGCCAGCAGCCAAGCCCCGAGTACAGTCCACAATGAGCAGTTCTTC | CASSQAPSTVHNEQFF
NA | TRBJ1-4 | TRBV4-2 | TRBD1 | TGTGCCAGCAGCCAAGAGGACAGGGGAGGTGAAAAACTGTTTTTT | CASSQEDRGGEKLFF
NA | TRBJ2-5 | TRBV9 | TRBD2 | TGTGCCAGCAGCGTATTGGGGGGGGAACAAGAGACCCAGTACTTC | CASSVLGGEQETQYF
once | TRBJ2-7 | TRBV7-8 | TRBD2 | TGTGCCAGCAGCCCATTCCGGACTAGCGGGGTTTACGAGCAGTACTTC | CASSPFRTSGVYEQYF
NA | TRBJ2-7 | TRBV5-6 | NA | TGTGCCAGCAGCTTGGACAACTACGAGCAGTACTTC | CASSLDNYEQYF
NA | TRBJ2-7 | TRBV7-2 | NA | TGTGCCAGCAGCTTAGTTGCAGGGGTCTACGAGCAGTACTTC | CASSLVAGVYEQYF
NA | TRBJ2-7 | TRBV2 | TRBD2 | TGTGCCAGCAGTGCGCGGGGGGGGCTAGCGGGAGCGCTCTACGAGCAGTACTTC | CASSARGGLAGALYEQYF
few | TRBJ1-5 | TRBV6-6 | NA | TGTGCCAGCAGTTACGGGGAGTATCAGCCCCAGCATTTT | CASSYGEYQPQHF
once | TRBJ1-3 | TRBV11-2 | NA | TGTGCCAGCAGCCCTCGTACAGGAATAGGAAGAAACACCATATATTTT | CASSPRTGIGRNTIYF
NA | TRBJ2-5 | TRBV14 | NA | TGTGCCAGCAGCCAAGGAGGGAACTTCCAAGAGACCCAGTACTTC | CASSQGGNFQETQYF
NA | TRBJ2-1 | TRBV11-2 | NA | TGTGCCAGCAGCTGGGGCTTTGGGGGGGCCTCCTACAATGAGCAGTTCTTC | CASSWGFGGASYNEQFF
NA | TRBJ1-6 | TRBV30 | NA | TGTGCCTGGACGGGAGGCTCCTATAATTCACCCCTCCACTTT | CAWTGGSYNSPLHF
NA | TRBJ2-3 | TRBV28 | NA | TGTGCCAGCAGTTCCGCGGGGCGGCTCGGCACCTTCCCCACAGATACGCGGTATTTT | CASSSAGRLGTFPTDTRYF
NA | TRBJ1-2 | TRBV5-5 | NA | TGTGCCAGCAGCTTGGCCGGGACTCCGGGGTATGGCTACACCTTC | CASSLAGTPGYGYTF
NA | TRBJ2-3 | TRBV19 | NA | TGTGCCAGTAGTATGGTGGGGAGTAGCACAGATACGCAGTATTTT | CASSMVGSSTDTQYF
NA | TRBJ1-2 | TRBV7-8 | TRBD1 | TGTGCCAGCAGCTTAGAGGGACAGGGGGGTTATGGCTACACCTTC | CASSLEGQGGYGYTF
NA | TRBJ2-3 | TRBV28 | NA | TGTGCCAGCGGGACAAGGGGCACAGATACGCAGTATTTT | CASGTRGTDTQYF
NA | TRBJ2-7 | TRBV7-9 | NA | TGTGCCAGCAGCTTTTTCGAGGGGGAAGGGGCCACCTACGAGCAGTACTTC | CASSFFEGEGATYEQYF
once | TRBJ1-1 | TRBV5-4 | NA | TGTGCCAGCAGCTTGGCCATGCAGGTGAACACTGAAGCCTTCTTT | CASSLAMQVNTEAFF
NA | TRBJ2-7 | TRBV6-1 | TRBD2 | TGTGCCAGCAGGGGAGCGGGGAGCTACGAGCAGTACTTC | CASRGAGSYEQYF